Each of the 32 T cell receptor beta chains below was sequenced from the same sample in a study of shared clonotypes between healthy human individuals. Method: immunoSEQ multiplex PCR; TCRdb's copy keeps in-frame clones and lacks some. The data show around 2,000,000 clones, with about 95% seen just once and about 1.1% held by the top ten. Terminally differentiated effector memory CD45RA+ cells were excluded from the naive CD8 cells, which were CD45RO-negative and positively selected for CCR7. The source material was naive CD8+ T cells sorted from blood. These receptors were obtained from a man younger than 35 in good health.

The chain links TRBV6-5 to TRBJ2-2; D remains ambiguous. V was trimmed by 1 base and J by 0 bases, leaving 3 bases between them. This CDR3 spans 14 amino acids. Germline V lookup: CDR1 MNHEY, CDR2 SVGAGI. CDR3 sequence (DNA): TGTGCCAGCAGTTACTTCGCGAACACCGGGGAGCTGTTTTTT. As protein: CASSYFANTGELFF.

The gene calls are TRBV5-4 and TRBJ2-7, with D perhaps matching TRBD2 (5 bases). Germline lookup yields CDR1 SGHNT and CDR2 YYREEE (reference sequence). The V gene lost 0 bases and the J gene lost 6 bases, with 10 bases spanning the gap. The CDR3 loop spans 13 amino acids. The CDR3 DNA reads TGTGCCAGCAGCTTGGCCGGGGTCCCCGAGCAGTACTTC. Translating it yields CASSLAGVPEQYF.

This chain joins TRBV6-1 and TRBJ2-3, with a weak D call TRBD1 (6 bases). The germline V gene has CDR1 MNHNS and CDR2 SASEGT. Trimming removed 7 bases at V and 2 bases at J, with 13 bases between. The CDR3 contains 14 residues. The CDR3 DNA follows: TGTGCCAGCACCGGGACACTAAACACAGATACGCAGTATTTT. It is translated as CASTGTLNTDTQYF.

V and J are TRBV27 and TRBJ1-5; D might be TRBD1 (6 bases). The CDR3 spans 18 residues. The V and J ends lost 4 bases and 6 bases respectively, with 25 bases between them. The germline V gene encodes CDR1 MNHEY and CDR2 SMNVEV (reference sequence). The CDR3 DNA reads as TGTGCCAGCAGTTCCCGGCTTTCGGGGGGCCTTCACGGTCAGCCCCAGCATTTT. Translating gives CASSSRLSGGLHGQPQHF.

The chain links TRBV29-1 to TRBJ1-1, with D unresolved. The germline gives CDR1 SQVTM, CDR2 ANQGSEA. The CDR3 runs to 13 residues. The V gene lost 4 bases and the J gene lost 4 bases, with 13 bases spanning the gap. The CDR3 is CSVVVHPGTEAFF. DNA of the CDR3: TGCAGCGTTGTGGTCCACCCGGGCACTGAAGCTTTCTTT.

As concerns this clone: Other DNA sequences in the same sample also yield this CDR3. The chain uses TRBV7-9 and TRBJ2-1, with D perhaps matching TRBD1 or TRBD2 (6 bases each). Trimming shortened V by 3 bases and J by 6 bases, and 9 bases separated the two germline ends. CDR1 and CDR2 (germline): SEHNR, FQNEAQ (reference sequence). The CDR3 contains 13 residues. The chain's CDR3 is CASSLGGLNEQFF. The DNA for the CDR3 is TGTGCCAGCAGCTTGGGGGGCCTCAATGAGCAGTTCTTC.

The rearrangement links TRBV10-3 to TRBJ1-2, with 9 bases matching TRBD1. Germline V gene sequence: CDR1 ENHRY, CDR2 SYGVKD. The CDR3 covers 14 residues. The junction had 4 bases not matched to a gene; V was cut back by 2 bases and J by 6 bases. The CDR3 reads CAISEPGQGNGYTF. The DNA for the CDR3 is TGTGCCATCAGTGAGCCGGGACAGGGAAATGGCTACACCTTC.

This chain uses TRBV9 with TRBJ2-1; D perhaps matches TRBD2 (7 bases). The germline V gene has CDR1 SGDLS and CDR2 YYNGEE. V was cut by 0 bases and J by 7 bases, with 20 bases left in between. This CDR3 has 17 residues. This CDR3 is CASSVGGGLPPRNEQFF. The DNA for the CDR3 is TGTGCCAGCAGCGTAGGAGGGGGACTACCCCCTCGGAATGAGCAGTTCTTC.

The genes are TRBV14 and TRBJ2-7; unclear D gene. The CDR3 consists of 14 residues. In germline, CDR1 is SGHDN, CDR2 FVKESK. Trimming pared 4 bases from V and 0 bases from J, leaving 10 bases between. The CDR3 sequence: CASSPWPSSYEQYF. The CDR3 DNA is TGTGCCAGCAGCCCGTGGCCCAGCTCCTACGAGCAGTACTTC.

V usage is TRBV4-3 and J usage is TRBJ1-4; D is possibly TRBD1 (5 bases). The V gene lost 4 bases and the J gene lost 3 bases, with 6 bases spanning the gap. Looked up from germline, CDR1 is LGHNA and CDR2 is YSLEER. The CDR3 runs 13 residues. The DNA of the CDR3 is TGCGCCAGCAGCCGGGACGCTAATGAAAAACTGTTTTTT. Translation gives CASSRDANEKLFF.

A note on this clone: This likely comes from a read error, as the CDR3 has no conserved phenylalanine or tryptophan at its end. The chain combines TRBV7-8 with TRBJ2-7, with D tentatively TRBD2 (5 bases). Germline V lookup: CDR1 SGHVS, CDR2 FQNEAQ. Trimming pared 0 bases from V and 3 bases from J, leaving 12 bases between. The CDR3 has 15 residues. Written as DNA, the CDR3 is TGTGCCAGCAGCTTAGCGGAGCTAGCCAACTACGAGCAGTACCTC. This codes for CASSLAELANYEQYL.

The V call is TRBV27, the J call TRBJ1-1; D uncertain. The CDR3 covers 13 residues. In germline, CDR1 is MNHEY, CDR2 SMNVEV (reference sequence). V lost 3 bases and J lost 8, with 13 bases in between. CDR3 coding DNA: TGTGCCAGCAGTTTCTCATGGAATTCGGAAGCTTTCTTT. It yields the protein CASSFSWNSEAFF.

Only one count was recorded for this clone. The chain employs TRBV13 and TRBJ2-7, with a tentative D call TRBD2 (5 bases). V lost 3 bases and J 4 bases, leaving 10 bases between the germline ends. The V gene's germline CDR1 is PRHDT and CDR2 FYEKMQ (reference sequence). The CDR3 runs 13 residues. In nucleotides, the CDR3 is TGTGCCAGCAGCTTGCGCGGGCCGTACGAGCAGTACTTC. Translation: CASSLRGPYEQYF.

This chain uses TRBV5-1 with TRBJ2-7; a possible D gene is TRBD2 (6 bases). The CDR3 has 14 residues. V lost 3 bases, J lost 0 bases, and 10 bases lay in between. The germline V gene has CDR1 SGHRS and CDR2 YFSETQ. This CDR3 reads CASSSGGLSYEQYF. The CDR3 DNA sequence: TGCGCCAGCAGCTCCGGGGGACTCTCCTACGAGCAGTACTTC.

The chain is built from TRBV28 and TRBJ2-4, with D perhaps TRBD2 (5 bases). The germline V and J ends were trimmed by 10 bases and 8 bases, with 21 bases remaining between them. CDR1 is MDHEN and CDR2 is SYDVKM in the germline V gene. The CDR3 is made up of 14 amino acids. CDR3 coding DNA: TGTGCCACCTCAAGGCTGGACTCTCGGGACATTCAGTACTTC. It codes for CATSRLDSRDIQYF.

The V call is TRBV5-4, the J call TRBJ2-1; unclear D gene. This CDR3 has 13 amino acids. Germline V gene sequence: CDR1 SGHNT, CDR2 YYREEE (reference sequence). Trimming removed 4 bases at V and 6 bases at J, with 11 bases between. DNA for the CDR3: TGTGCCAGCAGCACGGTGAGCTCCAATGAGCAGTTCTTC. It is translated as CASSTVSSNEQFF. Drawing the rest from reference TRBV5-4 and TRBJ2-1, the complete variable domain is ETGVTQSPTHLIKTRGQQVTLRCSSQSGHNTVSWYQQALGQGPQFIFQYYREEENGRGNFPPRFSGLQFPNYSSELNVNALELDDSALYLCASSTVSSNEQFFGPGTRLTVL.

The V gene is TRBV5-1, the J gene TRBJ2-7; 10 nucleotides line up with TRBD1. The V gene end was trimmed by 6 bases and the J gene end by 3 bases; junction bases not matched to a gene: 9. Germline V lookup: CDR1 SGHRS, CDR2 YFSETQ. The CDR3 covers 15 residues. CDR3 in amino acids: CASTTGTGESYEQYF. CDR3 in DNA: TGCGCCAGCACCACGGGGACAGGGGAGAGCTACGAGCAGTACTTC.

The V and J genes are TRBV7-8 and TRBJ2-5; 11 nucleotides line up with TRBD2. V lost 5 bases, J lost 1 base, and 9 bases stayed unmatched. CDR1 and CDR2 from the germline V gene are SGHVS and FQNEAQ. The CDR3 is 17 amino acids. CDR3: CASSIPLAGGSQETQYF. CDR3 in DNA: TGTGCCAGCAGCATCCCGCTAGCGGGGGGTTCCCAAGAGACCCAGTACTTC.

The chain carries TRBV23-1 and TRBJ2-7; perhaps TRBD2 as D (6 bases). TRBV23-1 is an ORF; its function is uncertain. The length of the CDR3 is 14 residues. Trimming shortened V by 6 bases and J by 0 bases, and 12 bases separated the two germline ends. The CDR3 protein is CASSGGAYSYEQYF. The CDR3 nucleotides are TGCGCCAGCAGCGGCGGGGCCTACTCCTACGAGCAGTACTTC.

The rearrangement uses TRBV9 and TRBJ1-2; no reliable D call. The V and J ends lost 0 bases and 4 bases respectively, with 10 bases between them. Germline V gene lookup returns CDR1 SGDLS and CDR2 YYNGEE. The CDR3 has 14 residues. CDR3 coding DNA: TGTGCCAGCAGCGTAGGAGGAACAGCCTATGGCTACACCTTC. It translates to CASSVGGTAYGYTF. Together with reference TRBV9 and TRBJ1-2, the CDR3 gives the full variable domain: DSGVTQTPKHLITATGQRVTLRCSPRSGDLSVYWYQQSLDQGLQFLIQYYNGEERAKGNILERFSAQQFPDLHSELNLSSLELGDSALYFCASSVGGTAYGYTFGSGTRLTVV.

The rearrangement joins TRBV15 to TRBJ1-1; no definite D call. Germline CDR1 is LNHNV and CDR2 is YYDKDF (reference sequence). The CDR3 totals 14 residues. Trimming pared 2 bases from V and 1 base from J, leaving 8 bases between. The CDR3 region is CATSRQIENTEAFF. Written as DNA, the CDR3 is TGTGCCACCAGCAGACAGATAGAGAACACTGAAGCTTTCTTT.

This chain's CDR3 is CASSFDDGDSQPQHF. The CDR3 DNA sequence: TGTGCCAGCAGCTTCGACGACGGGGACTCGCAGCCCCAGCATTTT. The chain links TRBV7-6 to TRBJ1-5, with TRBD1 as a possible D gene (5 bases). CDR1 SGHVS and CDR2 FNYEAQ come from the germline V gene. This CDR3 region has 15 residues. Trimming pared 3 bases from V and 7 bases from J, leaving 16 bases between.

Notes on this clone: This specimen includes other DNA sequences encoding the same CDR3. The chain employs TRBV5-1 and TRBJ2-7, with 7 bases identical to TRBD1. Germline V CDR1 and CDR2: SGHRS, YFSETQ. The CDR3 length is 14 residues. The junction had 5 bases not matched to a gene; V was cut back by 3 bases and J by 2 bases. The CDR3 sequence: CASSSQGVTYEQYF. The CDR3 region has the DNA TGCGCCAGCAGCTCGCAGGGGGTCACCTACGAGCAGTACTTC.

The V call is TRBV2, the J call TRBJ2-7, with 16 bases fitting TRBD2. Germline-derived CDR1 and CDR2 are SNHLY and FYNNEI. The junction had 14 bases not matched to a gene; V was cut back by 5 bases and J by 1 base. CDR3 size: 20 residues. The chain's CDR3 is CASSNSLTGTSGGVSYEQYF. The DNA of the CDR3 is TGTGCCAGCAGTAATAGCCTTACCGGGACTAGCGGGGGGGTTTCCTACGAGCAGTACTTC.

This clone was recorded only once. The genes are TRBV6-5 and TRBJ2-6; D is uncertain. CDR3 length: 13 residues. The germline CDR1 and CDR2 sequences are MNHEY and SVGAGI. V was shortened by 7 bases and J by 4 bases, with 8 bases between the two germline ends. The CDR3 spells CASMPSGANVLTF. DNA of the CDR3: TGTGCCAGCATGCCGAGCGGGGCCAACGTCCTGACTTTC.

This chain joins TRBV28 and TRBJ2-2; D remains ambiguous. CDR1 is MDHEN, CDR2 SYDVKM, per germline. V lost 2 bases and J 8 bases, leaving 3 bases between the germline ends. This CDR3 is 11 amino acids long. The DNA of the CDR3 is TGTGCCAGCAGTTTAAGGGGGGAGCTGTTTTTT. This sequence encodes CASSLRGELFF.

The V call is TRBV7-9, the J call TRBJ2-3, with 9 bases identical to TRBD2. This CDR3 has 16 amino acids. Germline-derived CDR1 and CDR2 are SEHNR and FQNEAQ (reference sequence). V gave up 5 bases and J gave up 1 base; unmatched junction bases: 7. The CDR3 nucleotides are TGTGCCAGCAGCCCAGGAGCGGGGGGCCGCACAGATACGCAGTATTTT. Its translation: CASSPGAGGRTDTQYF.

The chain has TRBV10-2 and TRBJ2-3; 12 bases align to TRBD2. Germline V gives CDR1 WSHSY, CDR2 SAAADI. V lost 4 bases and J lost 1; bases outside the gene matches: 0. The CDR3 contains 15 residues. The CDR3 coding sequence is TGCGCCAGCAGTGGGACTAGCGGGGGCACAGATACGCAGTATTTT. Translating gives CASSGTSGGTDTQYF.

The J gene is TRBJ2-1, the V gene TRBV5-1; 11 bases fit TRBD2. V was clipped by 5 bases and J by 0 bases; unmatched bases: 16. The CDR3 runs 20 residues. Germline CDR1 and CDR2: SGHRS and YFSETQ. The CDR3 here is CASSVSPGLADFSSYNEQFF. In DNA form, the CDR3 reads TGCGCCAGCAGTGTGAGCCCGGGACTAGCGGACTTTAGCTCCTACAATGAGCAGTTCTTC.

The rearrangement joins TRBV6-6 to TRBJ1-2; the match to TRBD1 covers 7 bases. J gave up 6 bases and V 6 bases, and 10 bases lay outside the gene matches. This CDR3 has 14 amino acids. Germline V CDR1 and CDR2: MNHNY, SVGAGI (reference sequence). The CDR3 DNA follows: TGTGCCAGCAGCTCCGGGACAGTTAGACATGGCTACACCTTC. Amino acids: CASSSGTVRHGYTF.

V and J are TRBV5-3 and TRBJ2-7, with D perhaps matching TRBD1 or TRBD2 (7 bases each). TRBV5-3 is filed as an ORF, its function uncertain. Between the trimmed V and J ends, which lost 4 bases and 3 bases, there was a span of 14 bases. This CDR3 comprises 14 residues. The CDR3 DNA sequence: TGTGCCAGAAGCCTAAGCAGGGGGGGCTACGAGCAGTACTTC. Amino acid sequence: CARSLSRGGYEQYF.

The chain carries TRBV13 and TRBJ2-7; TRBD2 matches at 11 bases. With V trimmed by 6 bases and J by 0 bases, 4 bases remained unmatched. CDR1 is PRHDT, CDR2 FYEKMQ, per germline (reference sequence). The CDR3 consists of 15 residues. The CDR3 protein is CASSPSGGSSYEQYF. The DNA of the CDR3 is TGTGCCAGCAGTCCTAGCGGGGGGAGCTCCTACGAGCAGTACTTC.